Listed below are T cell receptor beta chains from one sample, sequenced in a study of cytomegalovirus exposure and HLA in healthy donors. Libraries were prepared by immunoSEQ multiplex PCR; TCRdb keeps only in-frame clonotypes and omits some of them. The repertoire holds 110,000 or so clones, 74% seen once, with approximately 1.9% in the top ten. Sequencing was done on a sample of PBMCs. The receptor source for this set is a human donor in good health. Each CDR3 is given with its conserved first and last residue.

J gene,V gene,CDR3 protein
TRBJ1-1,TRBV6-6,CASSSSGGGRAEAFF
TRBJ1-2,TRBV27,CASSLSRTGVNYGYTF
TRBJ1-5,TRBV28,CASSFRVFVNQPQHF
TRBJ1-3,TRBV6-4,CASSDSIEGGNTIYF
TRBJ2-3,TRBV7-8,CASRKMGPTSPDTQYF
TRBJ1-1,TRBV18,CASSPMTGGSTEAFF
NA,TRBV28,CASEAGQYYEQYF
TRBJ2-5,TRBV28,CASSDRSQETQYF
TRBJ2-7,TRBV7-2,CASSPPGRSASEQYF
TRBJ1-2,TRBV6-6,CASSYEGGGLGYTF
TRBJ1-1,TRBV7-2,CASSRLTGTGTEAFF
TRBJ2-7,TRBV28,CASRQTASGSYEQYF
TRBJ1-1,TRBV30,CAWSPRTGAEAFF
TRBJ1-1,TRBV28,CASSLDRVVTEAFF
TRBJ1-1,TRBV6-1,CASGAGTERF
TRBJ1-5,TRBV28,CASYRGNQPQHF
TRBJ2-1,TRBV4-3,CASSLEGTGDEQFF
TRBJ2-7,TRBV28,CASSLGTAAYEQYF
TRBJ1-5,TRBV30,CAWSGGRGGNQPQHF
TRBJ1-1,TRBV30,CAWSVAGRVGTEAFF
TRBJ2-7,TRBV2,CARGTGDEQYF
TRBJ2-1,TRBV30,CAWSWYSNNEQFF
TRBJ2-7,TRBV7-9,CASRDRYYEQYF
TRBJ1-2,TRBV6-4,CASSDSSAMNGYTF
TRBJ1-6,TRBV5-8,CASSWGRLINSPLHF
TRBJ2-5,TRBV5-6,CASSLRLLQETQYF
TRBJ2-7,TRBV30,CAWSVPPRAYEQYF
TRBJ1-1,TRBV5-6,CASSFVRGPLNTEAFF
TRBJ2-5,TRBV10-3,CAISTGGGQETQYF
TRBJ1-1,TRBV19,CASSIQGQGATFF
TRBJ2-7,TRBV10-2,CASSAGQVGSYEQYF
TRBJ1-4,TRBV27,CASRTGTGNEKLFF